Below, one TCR beta chain is given with its context. The CDR3 loop spans 13 amino acids. With 6 bases removed from V and 7 bases from J, the gap between germline ends came to 14 bases. Germline CDR1 reads SNHLY; CDR2 reads FYNNEI. Original handling: Counts of nucleated cells, estimated from reference gene primer amplification, were obtained. Generated by immunoSEQ multiplex PCR, the TCRdb table keeps only in-frame clones and is missing some. For V, J and clone size, that table is used; D and trimming come from the DNA. Of some 97,000 clones in the sample, 88% were seen once. The data are from a study of blood T cell repertoires in COVID-19. On the study more broadly: Acute-phase and convalescent COVID-19 samples originated in the United States, Italy and Spain. In each case, the material was cDNA or gDNA derived from T cells, B-cell-depleted T cells, or PBMCs.

The clonotype comes from a woman aged 55-69 years with acute or convalescent COVID-19. The specimen sequenced was peripheral blood. V and J are TRBV2 and TRBJ2-3, with D possibly being TRBD2 (6 bases). The CDR3: CASRRDREYTQYF. In DNA form, the CDR3 reads TGTGCCAGCAGGAGGGACCGGGAGTATACGCAGTATTTT. Supplemented by reference TRBV2 and TRBJ2-3, the full variable domain reads EPEVTQTPSHQVTQMGQEVILRCVPISNHLYFYWYRQILGQKVEFLVSFYNNEISEKSEIFDDQFSVERPDGSNFTLKIRSTKLEDSAMYFCASRRDREYTQYFGPGTRLTVL.